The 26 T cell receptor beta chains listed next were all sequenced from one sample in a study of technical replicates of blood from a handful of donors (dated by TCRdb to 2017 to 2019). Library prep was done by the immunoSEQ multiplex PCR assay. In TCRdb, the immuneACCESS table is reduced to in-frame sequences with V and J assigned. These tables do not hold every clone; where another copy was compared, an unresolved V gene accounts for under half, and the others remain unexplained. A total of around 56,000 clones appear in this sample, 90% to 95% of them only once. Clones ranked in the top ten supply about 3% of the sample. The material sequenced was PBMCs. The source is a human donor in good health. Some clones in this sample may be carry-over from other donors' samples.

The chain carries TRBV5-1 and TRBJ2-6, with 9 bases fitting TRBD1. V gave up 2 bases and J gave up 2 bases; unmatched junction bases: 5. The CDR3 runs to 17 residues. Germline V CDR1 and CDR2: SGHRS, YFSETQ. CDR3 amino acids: CASSFTGGLAGANVLTF. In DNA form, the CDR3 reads TGCGCCAGCAGCTTTACAGGGGGCCTCGCTGGGGCCAACGTCCTGACTTTC. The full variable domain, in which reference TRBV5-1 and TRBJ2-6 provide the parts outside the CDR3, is KAGVTQTPRYLIKTRGQQVTLSCSPISGHRSVSWYQQTPGQGLQFLFEYFSETQRNKGNFPGRFSGRQFSNSRSEMNVSTLELGDSALYLCASSFTGGLAGANVLTFGAGSRLTVL.

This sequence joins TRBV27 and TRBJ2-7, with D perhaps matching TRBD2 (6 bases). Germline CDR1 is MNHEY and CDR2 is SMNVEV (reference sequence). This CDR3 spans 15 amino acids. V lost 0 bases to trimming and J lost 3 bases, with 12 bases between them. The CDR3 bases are TGTGCCAGCAGTTTATCCGGAGGGTCTGACTACGAGCAGTACTTC. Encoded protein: CASSLSGGSDYEQYF.

The CDR3 coding sequence is TGTGCCAGCAGCTTTATGACAGGGAGGCGTACTGAAGCTTTCTTT. Its protein is CASSFMTGRRTEAFF. V usage is TRBV7-2 and J usage is TRBJ1-1; the match to TRBD1 covers 7 bases. Per germline, CDR1 SGHTA and CDR2 FQGNSA. The CDR3 totals 15 residues. V was pared by 3 bases and J by 5 bases, with 9 bases of the junction left unmatched.

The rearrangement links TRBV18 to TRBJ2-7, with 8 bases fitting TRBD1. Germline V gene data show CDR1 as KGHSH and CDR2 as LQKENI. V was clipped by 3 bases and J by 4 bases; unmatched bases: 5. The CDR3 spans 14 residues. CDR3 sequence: CASSPGQGWYEQYF. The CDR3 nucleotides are TGTGCCAGCTCACCCGGACAGGGTTGGTACGAGCAGTACTTC.

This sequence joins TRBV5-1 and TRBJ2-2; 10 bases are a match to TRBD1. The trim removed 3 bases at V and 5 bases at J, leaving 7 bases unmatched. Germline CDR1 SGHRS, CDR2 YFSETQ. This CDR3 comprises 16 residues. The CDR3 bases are TGCGCCAGCAGCTCAGGGACAGGGGTCGGTACCGGGGAGCTGTTTTTT. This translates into CASSSGTGVGTGELFF. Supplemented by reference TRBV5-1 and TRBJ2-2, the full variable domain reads KAGVTQTPRYLIKTRGQQVTLSCSPISGHRSVSWYQQTPGQGLQFLFEYFSETQRNKGNFPGRFSGRQFSNSRSEMNVSTLELGDSALYLCASSSGTGVGTGELFFGEGSRLTVL.

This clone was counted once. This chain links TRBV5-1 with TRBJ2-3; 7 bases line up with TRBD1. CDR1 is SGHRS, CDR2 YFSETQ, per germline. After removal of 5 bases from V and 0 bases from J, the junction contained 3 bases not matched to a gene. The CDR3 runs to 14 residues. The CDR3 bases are TGCGCCAGCAGAGTGGGACAGAGCACAGATACGCAGTATTTT. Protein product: CASRVGQSTDTQYF.

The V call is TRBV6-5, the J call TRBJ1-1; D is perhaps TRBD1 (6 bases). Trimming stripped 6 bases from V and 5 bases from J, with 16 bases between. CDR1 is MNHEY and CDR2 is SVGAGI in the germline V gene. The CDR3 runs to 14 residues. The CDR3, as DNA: TGTGCCAGCAGCTCACAGGGTCTCGGTACTGAAGCTTTCTTT. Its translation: CASSSQGLGTEAFF.

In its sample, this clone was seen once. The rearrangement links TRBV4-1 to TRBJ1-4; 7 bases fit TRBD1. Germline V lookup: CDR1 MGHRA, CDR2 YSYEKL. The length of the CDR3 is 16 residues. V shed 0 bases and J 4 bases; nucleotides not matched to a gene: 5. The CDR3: CASSQDEGALNEKLFF. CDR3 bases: TGCGCCAGCAGCCAAGATGAGGGGGCCCTTAATGAAAAACTGTTTTTT.

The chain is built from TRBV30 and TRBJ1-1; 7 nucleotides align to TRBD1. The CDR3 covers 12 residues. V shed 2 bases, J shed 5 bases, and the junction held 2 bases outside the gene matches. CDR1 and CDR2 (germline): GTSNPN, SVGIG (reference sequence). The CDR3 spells CAWSTGVTEAFF. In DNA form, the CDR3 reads TGTGCCTGGAGTACAGGGGTAACTGAAGCTTTCTTT.

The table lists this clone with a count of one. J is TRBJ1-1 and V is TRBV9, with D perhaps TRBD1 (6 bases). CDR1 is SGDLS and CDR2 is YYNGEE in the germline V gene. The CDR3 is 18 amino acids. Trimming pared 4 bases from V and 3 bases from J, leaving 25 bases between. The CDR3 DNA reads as TGTGCCAGCAGCCCAACACGAGGGGCGAGGGGGAGTGACACTGAAGCTTTCTTT. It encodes CASSPTRGARGSDTEAFF.

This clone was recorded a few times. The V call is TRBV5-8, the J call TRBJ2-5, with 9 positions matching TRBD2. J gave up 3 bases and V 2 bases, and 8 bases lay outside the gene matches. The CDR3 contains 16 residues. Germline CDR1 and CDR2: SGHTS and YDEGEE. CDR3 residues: CASSLGSGGLKETQYF. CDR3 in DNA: TGTGCCAGCAGCTTAGGTAGCGGGGGCCTGAAAGAGACCCAGTACTTC. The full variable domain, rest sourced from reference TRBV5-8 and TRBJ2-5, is EAGVTQSPTHLIKTRGQQATLRCSPISGHTSVYWYQQALGLGLQFLLWYDEGEERNRGNFPPRFSGRQFPNYSSELNVNALELEDSALYLCASSLGSGGLKETQYFGPGTRLLVL.

CDR3 protein: CASSGWWGANEKLFF. The CDR3 DNA reads as TGTGCCAGCAGCGGCTGGTGGGGGGCTAATGAAAAACTGTTTTTT. The rearrangement joins TRBV9 to TRBJ1-4, with D tentatively TRBD1 (5 bases). CDR3 size: 15 residues. Germline CDR1 and CDR2: SGDLS and YYNGEE. Deletions cut 3 bases from V and 3 bases from J, with 12 bases between.

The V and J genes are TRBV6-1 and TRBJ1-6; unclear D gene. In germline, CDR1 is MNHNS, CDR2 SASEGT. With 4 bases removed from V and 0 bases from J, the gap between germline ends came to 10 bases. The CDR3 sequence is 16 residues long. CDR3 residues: CASSVSLSSYNSPLHF. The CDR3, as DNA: TGTGCCAGCAGTGTTAGCCTTAGCTCCTATAATTCACCCCTCCACTTT.

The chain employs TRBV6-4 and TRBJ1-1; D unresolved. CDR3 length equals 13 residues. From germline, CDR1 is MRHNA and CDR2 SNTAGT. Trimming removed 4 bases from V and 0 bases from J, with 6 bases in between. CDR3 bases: TGTGCCAGCAGTGTCAGATTGAACACTGAAGCTTTCTTT. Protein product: CASSVRLNTEAFF.

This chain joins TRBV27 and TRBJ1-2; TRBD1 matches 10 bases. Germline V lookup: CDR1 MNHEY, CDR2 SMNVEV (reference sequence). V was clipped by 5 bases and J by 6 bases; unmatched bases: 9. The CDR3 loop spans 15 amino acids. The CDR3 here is CASSLEWTGGNGYTF. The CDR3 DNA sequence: TGTGCCAGCAGTCTAGAGTGGACAGGGGGAAATGGCTACACCTTC.

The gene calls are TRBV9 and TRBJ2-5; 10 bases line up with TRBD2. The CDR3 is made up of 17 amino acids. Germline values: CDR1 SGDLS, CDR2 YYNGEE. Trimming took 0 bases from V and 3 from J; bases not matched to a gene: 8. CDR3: CASSVGGSSGGEETQYF. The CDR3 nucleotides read TGTGCCAGCAGCGTAGGCGGATCGAGCGGGGGGGAAGAGACCCAGTACTTC. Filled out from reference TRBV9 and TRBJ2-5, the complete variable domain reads DSGVTQTPKHLITATGQRVTLRCSPRSGDLSVYWYQQSLDQGLQFLIQYYNGEERAKGNILERFSAQQFPDLHSELNLSSLELGDSALYFCASSVGGSSGGEETQYFGPGTRLLVL.

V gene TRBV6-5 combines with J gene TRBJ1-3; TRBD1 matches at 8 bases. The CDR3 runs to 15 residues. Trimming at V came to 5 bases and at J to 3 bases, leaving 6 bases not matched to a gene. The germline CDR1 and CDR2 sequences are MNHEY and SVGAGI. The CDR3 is CASSLDRANGNTIYF. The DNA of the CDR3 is TGTGCCAGCAGTCTGGACAGGGCAAATGGAAACACCATATATTTT.

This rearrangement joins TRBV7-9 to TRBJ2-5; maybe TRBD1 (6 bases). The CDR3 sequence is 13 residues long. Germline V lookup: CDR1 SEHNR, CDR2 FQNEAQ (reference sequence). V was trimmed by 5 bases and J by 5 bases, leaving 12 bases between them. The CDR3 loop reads CASSHRVKETQYF. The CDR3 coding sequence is TGTGCCAGCAGCCACAGGGTTAAGGAGACCCAGTACTTC. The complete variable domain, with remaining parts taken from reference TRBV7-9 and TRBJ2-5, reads DTGVSQNPRHKITKRGQNVTFRCDPISEHNRLYWYRQTLGQGPEFLTYFQNEAQLEKSRLLSDRFSAERPKGSFSTLEIQRTEQGDSAMYLCASSHRVKETQYFGPGTRLLVL.

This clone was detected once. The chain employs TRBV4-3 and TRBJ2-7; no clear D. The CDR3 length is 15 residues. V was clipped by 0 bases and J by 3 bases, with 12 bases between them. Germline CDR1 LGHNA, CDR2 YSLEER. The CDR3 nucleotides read TGCGCCAGCAGCCAAGAATTGGGCCGGATCTACGAGCAGTACTTC. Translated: CASSQELGRIYEQYF.

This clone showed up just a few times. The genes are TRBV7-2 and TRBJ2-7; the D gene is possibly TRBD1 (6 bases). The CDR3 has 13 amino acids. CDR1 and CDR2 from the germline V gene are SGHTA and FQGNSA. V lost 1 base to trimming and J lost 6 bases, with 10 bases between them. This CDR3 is CASSLEQGVEQYF. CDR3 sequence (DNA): TGTGCCAGCAGCTTAGAACAGGGTGTCGAGCAGTACTTC.

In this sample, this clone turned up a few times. CDR3 sequence: CASSFTLAGGEETQYF. The CDR3 DNA is TGTGCCAGCAGCTTTACACTAGCGGGAGGTGAAGAGACCCAGTACTTC. The chain links TRBV21-1 to TRBJ2-5; TRBD2, the D gene given by the table, was not confirmed from the DNA. TRBV21-1 counts as a pseudogene. This CDR3 contains 16 residues.

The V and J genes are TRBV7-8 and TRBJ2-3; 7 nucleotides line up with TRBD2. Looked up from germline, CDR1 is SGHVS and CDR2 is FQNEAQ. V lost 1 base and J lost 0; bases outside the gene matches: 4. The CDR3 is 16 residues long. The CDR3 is CASSLVARGSTDTQYF. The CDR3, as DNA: TGTGCCAGCAGCTTAGTGGCGCGGGGGAGCACAGATACGCAGTATTTT.

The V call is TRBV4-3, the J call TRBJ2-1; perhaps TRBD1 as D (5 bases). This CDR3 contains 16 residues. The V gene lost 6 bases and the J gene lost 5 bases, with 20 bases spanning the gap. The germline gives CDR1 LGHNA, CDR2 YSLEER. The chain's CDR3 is CASSPEQAIPNNEQFF. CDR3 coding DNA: TGCGCCAGCAGTCCCGAACAGGCCATACCTAACAATGAGCAGTTCTTC.

The CDR3 nucleotides are TGTGCCAGCTCATTACAGTGGGGGGTTGAAGCTTTCTTT. It translates to CASSLQWGVEAFF. The chain combines TRBV18 with TRBJ1-1; D is possibly TRBD1 (5 bases). The CDR3 sequence is 13 residues long. Per the germline V gene, CDR1 is KGHSH and CDR2 is LQKENI. The germline V and J ends were trimmed by 5 bases and 7 bases, with 14 bases remaining between them.

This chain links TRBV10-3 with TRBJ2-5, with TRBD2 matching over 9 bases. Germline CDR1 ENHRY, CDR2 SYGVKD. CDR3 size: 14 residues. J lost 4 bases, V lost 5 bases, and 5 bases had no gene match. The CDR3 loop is CAISHETSGETQYF. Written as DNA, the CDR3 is TGTGCCATCAGTCACGAGACTAGCGGAGAGACCCAGTACTTC.

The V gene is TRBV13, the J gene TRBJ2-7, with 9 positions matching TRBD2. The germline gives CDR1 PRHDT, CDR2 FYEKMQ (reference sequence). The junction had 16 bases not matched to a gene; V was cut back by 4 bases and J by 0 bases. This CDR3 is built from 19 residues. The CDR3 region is CASSSEYSLASGNSYEQYF. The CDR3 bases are TGTGCCAGCAGCTCCGAATACTCCCTGGCTAGCGGGAACTCCTACGAGCAGTACTTC.